Following are 25 T cell receptor beta chains from one sample sequenced in a study of cytomegalovirus exposure and HLA in healthy donors. The primer mix had 60 Vbeta and 13 Jbeta primers. Clones were sequenced by immunoSEQ multiplex PCR, and TCRdb holds only the in-frame ones, with some missing. The table has about 140,000 clones, about 66% seen once. Input material: PBMCs. The receptors shown here come from a male donor in good health and CMV-seronegative.

This clone showed up just a few times. The rearrangement joins TRBV7-2 to TRBJ1-5; 9 bases match TRBD1. Unmatched junction bases numbered 6, after V lost 5 bases and J lost 4 bases. This CDR3 has 15 residues. Germline V CDR1 and CDR2: SGHTA, FQGNSA. CDR3: CASSPGTGMNQPQHF. Here the CDR3 DNA reads TGTGCCAGCAGCCCCGGGACAGGGATGAATCAGCCCCAGCATTTT. The variable domain in full, with the rest retrieved from reference TRBV7-2 and TRBJ1-5, is GAGVSQSPSNKVTEKGKDVELRCDPISGHTALYWYRQSLGQGLEFLIYFQGNSAPDKSGLPSDRFSAERTGGSVSTLTIQRTQQEDSAVYLCASSPGTGMNQPQHFGDGTRLSIL.

The rearrangement joins TRBV30 to TRBJ1-6, with D perhaps matching TRBD1 (5 bases). Germline CDR1 GTSNPN, CDR2 SVGIG (reference sequence). Trimming removed 0 bases at V and 9 bases at J, with 18 bases between. This CDR3 has 16 amino acids. CDR3: CAWSVLDIREISPLHF. The CDR3 nucleotides read TGTGCCTGGAGTGTATTGGACATAAGAGAAATTTCACCCCTCCACTTT.

The CDR3 loop reads CAVKTGAPGSYNEQFF. In nucleotides, the CDR3 is TGTGCCGTCAAGACAGGGGCCCCAGGCTCCTACAATGAGCAGTTCTTC. This chain uses TRBV10-3 with TRBJ2-1; 8 nucleotides line up with TRBD1. After removal of 11 bases from V and 0 bases from J, the junction contained 12 bases not matched to a gene. Germline lookup yields CDR1 ENHRY and CDR2 SYGVKD. This CDR3 has 16 residues.

This clone occurred once. V is TRBV4-3 and J is TRBJ2-1; the D gene is possibly TRBD2 (5 bases). Germline CDR1 and CDR2: LGHNA and YSLEER. V was cut by 5 bases and J by 5 bases, with 19 bases left in between. The CDR3 sequence is 16 residues long. The DNA for the CDR3 is TGCGCCAGCAGCTTAAGAGGAGGCGGGTCGAACAATGAGCAGTTCTTC. It is translated as CASSLRGGGSNNEQFF.

This rearrangement joins TRBV10-3 to TRBJ1-3; D call uncertain. Trimming took 7 bases from V and 4 from J, leaving 8 bases between them. CDR3 length equals 12 residues. Germline V gives CDR1 ENHRY, CDR2 SYGVKD. CDR3 amino acids: CAITGEGNTIYF. The DNA for the CDR3 is TGTGCCATCACCGGTGAGGGAAACACCATATATTTT.

V gene TRBV18 combines with J gene TRBJ1-4, with 7 bases aligning to TRBD1. The CDR3 extends over 15 amino acids. Germline assignment: CDR1 KGHSH and CDR2 LQKENI. Trimming cost V 1 base and J 4 bases; bases outside gene matches: 3. CDR3 sequence (DNA): TGTGCCAGCTCACCACGACAGGGCCGTAATGAAAAACTGTTTTTT. This encodes CASSPRQGRNEKLFF. Looking up the rest from reference TRBV18 and TRBJ1-4 gives the full variable domain: NAGVMQNPRHLVRRRGQEARLRCSPMKGHSHVYWYRQLPEEGLKFMVYLQKENIIDESGMPKERFSAEFPKEGPSILRIQQVVRGDSAAYFCASSPRQGRNEKLFFGSGTQLSVL.

In its sample, this clone was seen a few times. The CDR3 is CASSVTGTRSTDTQYF. The CDR3 DNA is TGTGCCAGCAGCGTAACAGGGACACGAAGCACAGATACGCAGTATTTT. The V call is TRBV9, the J call TRBJ2-3; D is perhaps TRBD1 (6 bases). Germline assignment: CDR1 SGDLS and CDR2 YYNGEE. Trimming cost V 1 base and J 0 bases, with 12 bases left between them. CDR3 size: 16 residues. Complete variable domain (other parts from reference TRBV9 and TRBJ2-3): DSGVTQTPKHLITATGQRVTLRCSPRSGDLSVYWYQQSLDQGLQFLIQYYNGEERAKGNILERFSAQQFPDLHSELNLSSLELGDSALYFCASSVTGTRSTDTQYFGPGTRLTVL.

The chain has TRBV7-8 and TRBJ2-7; 7 bases align to TRBD1. Trimming took 1 base from V and 3 from J; bases not matched to a gene: 3. The CDR3 length is 14 residues. Germline CDR1 is SGHVS and CDR2 is FQNEAQ. The CDR3 loop is CASSLGRQGYEQYF. CDR3 DNA: TGTGCCAGCAGCTTAGGTCGACAGGGCTACGAGCAGTACTTC. The full variable domain, in which reference TRBV7-8 and TRBJ2-7 provide the parts outside the CDR3, is GAGVSQSPRYKVAKRGQDVALRCDPISGHVSLFWYQQALGQGPEFLTYFQNEAQLDKSGLPSDRFFAERPEGSVSTLKIQRTQQEDSAVYLCASSLGRQGYEQYFGPGTRLTVT.

The chain combines TRBV6-1 with TRBJ2-2; 9 nucleotides line up with TRBD2. This CDR3 has 15 amino acids. Losses at the gene ends were 8 bases for V and 1 base for J; bases not matched to a gene: 5. CDR1 MNHNS and CDR2 SASEGT come from the germline V gene. The CDR3 spells CASCLLAGNTGELFF. CDR3 in DNA: TGTGCCAGCTGCCTACTAGCGGGGAACACCGGGGAGCTGTTTTTT.

The gene calls are TRBV14 and TRBJ1-1; the match to TRBD1 covers 11 bases. This CDR3 is built from 16 residues. Germline values: CDR1 SGHDN, CDR2 FVKESK. V lost 4 bases, J lost 5 bases, and 9 bases stayed unmatched. CDR3 bases: TGTGCCAGCAGCCCTACCGCGGGACAGGGGGGGACTGAAGCTTTCTTT. Translation: CASSPTAGQGGTEAFF.

The rearrangement joins TRBV18 to TRBJ2-7, with 7 bases matching TRBD1. This CDR3 is built from 15 residues. V lost 2 bases to trimming and J lost 4 bases; unmatched junction nucleotides: 8. Germline V CDR1 and CDR2: KGHSH, LQKENI. The CDR3 bases are TGTGCCAGCTCACCATTCGAACAGGGGATTTACGAGCAGTACTTC. This sequence encodes CASSPFEQGIYEQYF.

The chain couples TRBV5-1 to TRBJ2-7; D unclear. Trimming cost V 1 base and J 3 bases, with 11 bases left between them. This CDR3 is built from 14 residues. Germline CDR1 reads SGHRS; CDR2 reads YFSETQ. The CDR3 region is CASSLFGQNYEQYF. DNA for the CDR3: TGCGCCAGCAGCTTGTTTGGCCAGAACTACGAGCAGTACTTC.

In nucleotides, the CDR3 is TGTGCCAGCAGTTTATCCCAGGGTCAGCCCCAGCATTTT. Its translation: CASSLSQGQPQHF. This chain uses TRBV27 with TRBJ1-5, with a possible D match to TRBD1 (5 bases). The CDR3 extends over 13 amino acids. V was trimmed by 0 bases and J by 6 bases, leaving 6 bases between them. Germline V gene sequence: CDR1 MNHEY, CDR2 SMNVEV (reference sequence).

The chain recombines TRBV7-6 with TRBJ1-1, with a tentative D call TRBD1 (6 bases). The CDR3 spans 15 residues. The germline V and J ends were trimmed by 2 bases and 1 base, with 11 bases remaining between them. Germline V gene data show CDR1 as SGHVS and CDR2 as FNYEAQ. The chain's CDR3 is CASSLIQGQNTEAFF. CDR3 in DNA: TGTGCCAGCAGCTTAATACAGGGTCAGAACACTGAAGCTTTCTTT.

In this sample, this clone turned up once. This sequence joins TRBV6-5 and TRBJ1-1; possibly TRBD1 for D (5 bases). Germline CDR1 reads MNHEY; CDR2 reads SVGAGI. Trimming removed 9 bases from V and 7 bases from J, with 15 bases in between. This CDR3 is built from 12 residues. CDR3: CASTFLGGEAFF. CDR3 sequence (DNA): TGTGCCAGTACCTTCTTGGGGGGTGAAGCTTTCTTT.

The V and J genes are TRBV5-6 and TRBJ1-1; 7 bases are shared with TRBD1. Germline V CDR1 and CDR2: SGHDT, YYEEEE. V lost 4 bases to trimming and J lost 8 bases; unmatched junction nucleotides: 11. CDR3 size: 14 residues. CDR3 amino acids: CASSPMVGQEEAFF. The CDR3 DNA sequence: TGTGCCAGCAGCCCAATGGTTGGACAGGAAGAAGCTTTCTTT.

This clone has more than one count but fewer than ten. This chain joins TRBV7-9 and TRBJ2-5; 9 nucleotides align to TRBD1. This CDR3 comprises 16 residues. From germline, CDR1 is SEHNR and CDR2 FQNEAQ (reference sequence). Losses at the gene ends were 4 bases for V and 4 bases for J; bases not matched to a gene: 10. The CDR3 region has the DNA TGTGCCAGCAGCTCGACAGGGGGAAATTGGGGAGAGACCCAGTACTTC. This translates into CASSSTGGNWGETQYF.

The chain carries TRBV29-1 and TRBJ1-4, with TRBD1 as a possible D gene (5 bases). V dropped 7 bases and J dropped 7 bases, with 22 bases sitting between them. Germline V gene lookup returns CDR1 SQVTM and CDR2 ANQGSEA. The CDR3 extends over 15 amino acids. The CDR3 loop reads CSAHRGTSLAEKLFF. In DNA, the CDR3 is TGCAGCGCCCATCGGGGGACCTCGCTGGCTGAAAAACTGTTTTTT.

DNA of the CDR3: TGTGCCATCAGTATAAACAGGGGGGGCACTGAAGCTTTCTTT. Its translation: CAISINRGGTEAFF. The chain joins TRBV10-3 to TRBJ1-1; 8 bases match TRBD1. Per germline, CDR1 ENHRY and CDR2 SYGVKD. The CDR3 is 14 amino acids. V was pared by 5 bases and J by 4 bases, with 6 bases of the junction left unmatched.

The chain uses TRBV5-1 and TRBJ1-4; unclear D gene. V lost 4 bases and J lost 0, with 13 bases in between. This CDR3 comprises 16 residues. Germline V gene sequence: CDR1 SGHRS, CDR2 YFSETQ. In DNA form, the CDR3 reads TGCGCCAGCAGCCCGGGTTCCTTGGCAACTAATGAAAAACTGTTTTTT. It yields the protein CASSPGSLATNEKLFF.

The chain combines TRBV2 with TRBJ2-4; the match to TRBD1 covers 8 bases. Trimming at V came to 4 bases and at J to 7 bases, leaving 3 bases not matched to a gene. The V gene's germline CDR1 is SNHLY and CDR2 FYNNEI. The CDR3 spans 13 residues. The CDR3 is CASSGTGSNIQYF. CDR3 in DNA: TGTGCCAGCAGTGGGACAGGGAGCAACATTCAGTACTTC.

This clone showed up just a few times. The rearrangement links TRBV4-1 to TRBJ2-1; 12 positions match TRBD2. The V gene's germline CDR1 is MGHRA and CDR2 YSYEKL. CDR3 length equals 20 residues. With V trimmed by 0 bases and J by 9 bases, 18 bases remained unmatched. CDR3 in amino acids: CASSQDPPYNLAGGPSEQFF. The CDR3 DNA follows: TGCGCCAGCAGCCAAGATCCCCCATATAATCTAGCGGGGGGGCCGAGTGAGCAGTTCTTC.

The V call is TRBV9, the J call TRBJ2-7; 7 bases map to TRBD1. With 0 bases clipped from V and 5 bases from J, the junction kept 8 bases outside the gene matches. This CDR3 region has 15 residues. CDR1 SGDLS and CDR2 YYNGEE come from the germline V gene. The CDR3 protein is CASSVDGQGENEQYF. CDR3 DNA sequence: TGTGCCAGCAGCGTAGACGGTCAGGGGGAAAACGAGCAGTACTTC. Full variable domain (remainder filled in from reference TRBV9 and TRBJ2-7): DSGVTQTPKHLITATGQRVTLRCSPRSGDLSVYWYQQSLDQGLQFLIQYYNGEERAKGNILERFSAQQFPDLHSELNLSSLELGDSALYFCASSVDGQGENEQYFGPGTRLTVT.

Only a few counts were recorded for this clone. The genes are TRBV6-1 and TRBJ2-7; a possible D gene is TRBD1 (5 bases). Trimming cost V 7 bases and J 2 bases, with 12 bases left between them. Germline loops: CDR1 MNHNS, CDR2 SASEGT. The CDR3 length is 13 residues. The CDR3 protein is CASISDSTYEQYF. CDR3 bases: TGTGCCAGCATTTCAGACAGCACCTACGAGCAGTACTTC.

This sequence joins TRBV14 and TRBJ2-5, with no clear D. Germline V gene lookup returns CDR1 SGHDN and CDR2 FVKESK. Trimming stripped 1 base from V and 5 bases from J, with 5 bases between. The CDR3 is 12 amino acids. CDR3 region: CASSQARETQYF. CDR3 in DNA: TGTGCCAGCAGCCAAGCGAGGGAGACCCAGTACTTC.